This record concerns one TCR beta chain sequence. The antigen remains undetermined. The data were obtained in a study of cytomegalovirus exposure and HLA in healthy donors. Primers included in the PCR were 60 Vbeta and 13 Jbeta primers. Generated by immunoSEQ multiplex PCR, the TCRdb table keeps only in-frame clones and is missing some. This repertoire shows 100,000 to 120,000 clones, 76% found once; its top ten account for roughly 12%. Findings and caveats of the study: TCR beta sequences reportedly predicted the HLA-A and HLA-B alleles of most subjects accurately.

Trimming pared 1 base from V and 3 bases from J, leaving 19 bases between. The CDR3 totals 17 residues. Looked up from germline, CDR1 is PRHDT and CDR2 is FYEKMQ (reference sequence). The source material was PBMCs. The rearrangement uses TRBV13 and TRBJ2-7; D may be TRBD1 (7 bases). This receptor was obtained from a man aged 30 to 45 in good health and CMV-seropositive. The CDR3 reads CASSLASARDRHYEQYF. CDR3 bases: TGTGCCAGCAGCTTAGCTAGCGCCCGGGACAGACACTACGAGCAGTACTTC.